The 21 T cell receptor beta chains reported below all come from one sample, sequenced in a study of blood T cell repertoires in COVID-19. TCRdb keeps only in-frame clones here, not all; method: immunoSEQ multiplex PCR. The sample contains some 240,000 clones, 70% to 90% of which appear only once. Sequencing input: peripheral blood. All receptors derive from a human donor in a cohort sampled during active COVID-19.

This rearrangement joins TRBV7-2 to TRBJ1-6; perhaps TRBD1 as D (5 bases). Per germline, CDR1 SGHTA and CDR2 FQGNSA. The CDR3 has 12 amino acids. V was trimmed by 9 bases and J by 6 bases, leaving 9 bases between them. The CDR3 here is CASSGGNSPLHF. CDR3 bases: TGTGCCAGTTCGGGGGGTAATTCACCCCTCCACTTT.

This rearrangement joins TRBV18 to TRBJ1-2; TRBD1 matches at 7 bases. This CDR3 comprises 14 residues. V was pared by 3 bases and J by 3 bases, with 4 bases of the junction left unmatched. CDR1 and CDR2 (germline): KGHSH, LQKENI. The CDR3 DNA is TGTGCCAGCTCACCTCAGGGGGACGACTATGGCTACACCTTC. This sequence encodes CASSPQGDDYGYTF.

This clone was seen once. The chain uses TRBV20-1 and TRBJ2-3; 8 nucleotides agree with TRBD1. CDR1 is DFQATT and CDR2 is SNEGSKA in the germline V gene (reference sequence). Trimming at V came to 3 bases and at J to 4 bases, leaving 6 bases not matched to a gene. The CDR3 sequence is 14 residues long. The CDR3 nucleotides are TGCAGTGCTAGTTTGGACAGGGCCGCAGATACGCAGTATTTT. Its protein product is CSASLDRAADTQYF.

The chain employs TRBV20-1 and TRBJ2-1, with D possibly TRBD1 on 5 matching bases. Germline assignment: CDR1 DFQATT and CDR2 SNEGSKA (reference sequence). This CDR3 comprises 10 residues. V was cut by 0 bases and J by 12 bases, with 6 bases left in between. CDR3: CSARDQGQFF. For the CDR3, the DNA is TGCAGTGCTAGAGACCAGGGGCAGTTCTTC.

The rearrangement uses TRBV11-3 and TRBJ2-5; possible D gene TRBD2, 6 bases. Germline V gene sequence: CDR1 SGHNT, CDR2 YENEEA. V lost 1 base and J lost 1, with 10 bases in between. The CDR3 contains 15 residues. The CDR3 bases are TGTGCCAGCAGCTTAGGGAGGGACTTCCAAGAGACCCAGTACTTC. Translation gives CASSLGRDFQETQYF. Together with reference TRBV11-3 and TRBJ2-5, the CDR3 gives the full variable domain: EAGVVQSPRYKIIEKKQPVAFWCNPISGHNTLYWYLQNLGQGPELLIRYENEEAVDDSQLPKDRFSAERLKGVDSTLKIQPAELGDSAVYLCASSLGRDFQETQYFGPGTRLLVL.

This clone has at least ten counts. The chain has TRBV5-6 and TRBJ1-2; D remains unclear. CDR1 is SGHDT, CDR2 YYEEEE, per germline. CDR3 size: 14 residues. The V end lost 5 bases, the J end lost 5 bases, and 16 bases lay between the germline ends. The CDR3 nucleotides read TGTGCCAGCAGGGGCACCCGTACTGGGTATGGCTACACCTTC. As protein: CASRGTRTGYGYTF.

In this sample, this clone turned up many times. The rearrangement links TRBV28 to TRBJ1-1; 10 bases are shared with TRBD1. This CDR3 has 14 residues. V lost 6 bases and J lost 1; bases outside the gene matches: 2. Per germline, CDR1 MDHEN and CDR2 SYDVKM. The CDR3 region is CASRGTGANTEAFF. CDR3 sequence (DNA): TGTGCCAGCAGGGGGACAGGGGCGAACACTGAAGCTTTCTTT.

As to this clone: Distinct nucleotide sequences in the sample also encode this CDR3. The CDR3 region has the DNA TGTGCCAGTAGTCCTAGCGGGAGGAGGGAGCAGTACTTC. The encoded protein is CASSPSGRREQYF. This chain joins TRBV19 and TRBJ2-7, with 11 bases identical to TRBD2. The CDR3 is made up of 13 amino acids. CDR1 is LNHDA and CDR2 is SQIVND in the germline V gene (reference sequence). The V segment lost 5 bases and the J segment 7 bases; nucleotides outside the gene matches: 4.

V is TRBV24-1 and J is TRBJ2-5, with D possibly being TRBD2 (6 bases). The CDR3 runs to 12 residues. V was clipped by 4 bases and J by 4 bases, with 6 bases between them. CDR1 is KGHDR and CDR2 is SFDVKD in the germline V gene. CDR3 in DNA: TGTGCCACCAGTGACGGGGGAGAGACCCAGTACTTC. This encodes CATSDGGETQYF.

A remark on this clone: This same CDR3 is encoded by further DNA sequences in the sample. The CDR3 DNA is TGCGCCAGCAGCTTGAGTAGCTCCTATAATTCACCCCTCCACTTT. This translates into CASSLSSSYNSPLHF. The chain joins TRBV5-1 to TRBJ1-6, with D hard to call. Between the trimmed V and J ends, which lost 1 base and 0 bases, there was a span of 5 bases. The CDR3 sequence is 15 residues long. Germline assignment: CDR1 SGHRS and CDR2 YFSETQ. The full variable domain, in which reference TRBV5-1 and TRBJ1-6 provide the parts outside the CDR3, is KAGVTQTPRYLIKTRGQQVTLSCSPISGHRSVSWYQQTPGQGLQFLFEYFSETQRNKGNFPGRFSGRQFSNSRSEMNVSTLELGDSALYLCASSLSSSYNSPLHFGNGTRLTVT.

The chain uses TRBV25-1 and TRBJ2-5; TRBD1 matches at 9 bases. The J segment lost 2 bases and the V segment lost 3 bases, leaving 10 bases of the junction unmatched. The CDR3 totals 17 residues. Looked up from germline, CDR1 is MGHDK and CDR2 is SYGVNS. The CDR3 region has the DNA TGTGCCAGCAGTGACCGGTCCGGACAGGGGTGGCAAGAGACCCAGTACTTC. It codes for CASSDRSGQGWQETQYF.

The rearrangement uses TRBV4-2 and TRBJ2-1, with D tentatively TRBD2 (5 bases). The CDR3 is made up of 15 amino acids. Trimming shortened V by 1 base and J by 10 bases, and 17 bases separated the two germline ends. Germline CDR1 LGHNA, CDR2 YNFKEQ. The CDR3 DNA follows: TGTGCCAGCAGCCAAGGGACCCTTAACGGGAAAGAGCAGTTCTTC. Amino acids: CASSQGTLNGKEQFF.

As DNA, the CDR3 is TGTGCTACGGGATACACAGATACGCAGTATTTT. Translated, it gives CATGYTDTQYF. This chain joins TRBV18 and TRBJ2-3; tentatively, D is TRBD2 (5 bases). The CDR3 covers 11 residues. The germline gives CDR1 KGHSH, CDR2 LQKENI.

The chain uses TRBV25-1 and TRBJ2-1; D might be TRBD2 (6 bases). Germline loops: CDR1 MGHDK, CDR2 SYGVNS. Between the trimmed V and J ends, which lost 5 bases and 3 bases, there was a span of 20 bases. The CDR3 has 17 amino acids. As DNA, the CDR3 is TGTGCCAGCAGTCCCCCTGCAGGAGGGGATCACTACAATGAGCAGTTCTTC. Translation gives CASSPPAGGDHYNEQFF.

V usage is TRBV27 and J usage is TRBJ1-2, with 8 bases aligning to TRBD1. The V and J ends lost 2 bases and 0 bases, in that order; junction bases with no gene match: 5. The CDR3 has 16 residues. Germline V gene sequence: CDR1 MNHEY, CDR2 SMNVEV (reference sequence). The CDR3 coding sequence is TGTGCCAGCAGTTTAGGTTGGGACAGGTCTAACTATGGCTACACCTTC. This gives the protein CASSLGWDRSNYGYTF.

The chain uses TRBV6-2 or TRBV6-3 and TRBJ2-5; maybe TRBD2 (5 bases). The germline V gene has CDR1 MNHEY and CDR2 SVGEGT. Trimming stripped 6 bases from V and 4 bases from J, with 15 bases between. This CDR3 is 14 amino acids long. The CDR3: CASSHRRRLETQYF. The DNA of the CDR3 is TGTGCCAGCAGCCACCGGCGGAGGCTAGAGACCCAGTACTTC.

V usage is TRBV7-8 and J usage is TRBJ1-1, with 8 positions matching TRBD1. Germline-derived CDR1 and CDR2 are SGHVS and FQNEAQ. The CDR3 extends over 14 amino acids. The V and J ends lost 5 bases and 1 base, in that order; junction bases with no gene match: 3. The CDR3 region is CASSRGQGNTEAFF. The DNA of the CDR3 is TGTGCCAGCAGCCGAGGACAGGGGAACACTGAAGCTTTCTTT.

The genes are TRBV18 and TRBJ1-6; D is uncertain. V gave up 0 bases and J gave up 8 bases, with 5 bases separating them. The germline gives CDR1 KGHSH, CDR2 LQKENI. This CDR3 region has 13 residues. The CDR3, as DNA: TGTGCCAGCTCACCACCCAATGATTCACCCCTCCACTTT. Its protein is CASSPPNDSPLHF.

CDR3 nucleotides: TGTGCCAGCAGCTCAGGGGACACTATTAGCAATCAGCCCCAGCATTTT. It translates to CASSSGDTISNQPQHF. This sequence joins TRBV7-9 and TRBJ1-5, with a possible D match to TRBD1 (6 bases). CDR3 length: 16 residues. Per the germline V gene, CDR1 is SEHNR and CDR2 is FQNEAQ (reference sequence). V shed 4 bases and J shed 0 bases, with 13 bases lying between them.

CDR3 sequence reads: CASSPGWAGTGELFF. The CDR3 DNA is TGTGCCAGTAGTCCCGGGTGGGCGGGCACCGGGGAGCTGTTTTTT. The chain joins TRBV19 to TRBJ2-2, with TRBD2 as a possible D gene (5 bases). Between the trimmed V and J ends, which lost 5 bases and 4 bases, there was a span of 14 bases. Germline V lookup: CDR1 LNHDA, CDR2 SQIVND (reference sequence). The CDR3 extends over 15 amino acids.

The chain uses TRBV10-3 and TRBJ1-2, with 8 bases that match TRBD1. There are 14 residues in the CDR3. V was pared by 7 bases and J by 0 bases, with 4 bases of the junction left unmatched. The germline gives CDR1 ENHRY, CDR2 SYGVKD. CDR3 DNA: TGTGCCATCACCGACAGGGGCCCTAACTATGGCTACACCTTC. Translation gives CAITDRGPNYGYTF.